This T cell receptor (beta chain) was recorded in a study of liver allograft versus peripheral blood T cells (dated by TCRdb to the early 2020s). Turning to the overall study: In liver transplant recipients, the study looked at T cell receptor repertoires in the peripheral blood and set them against the repertoires found within the transplanted livers. Study-level results and caveats: T cell receptor repertoires inside liver allografts were reported to be different from the repertoires detected in peripheral blood.

Between the V and J ends, shortened by 6 bases and 1 base respectively, the junction contains 12 bases. The CDR1 and CDR2 encoded by the germline V gene (reference sequence) are MNHNY and SVGAGI. The CDR3 numbers 14 residues from cysteine through phenylalanine. The only DNA kept is the CDR3, 42 bases in frame from the first base. Sequencing was performed on an Illumina MiSeq. Starting from the raw public reads, TCRdb applied fastp trimming at Q25, assembled clones with MiXCR and retained in-frame beta chains. Here each entry gathers all rows of one CDR3 protein and keeps the most common genes and DNA. The sample table lists about 14,000 distinct CDR3 sequences, about 20% of them with a count of one. Around 5.5% of the sample goes to the ten largest clones. In this sample, this clonotype turned up a few times. Its antigen is currently not known. Qualities for individual bases were not recorded, and no much larger clone is one base off.

The chain links TRBV6-6 with TRBJ1-1; TRBD1 is perhaps the D gene, given 5 matching bases. This clonotype was obtained from a human patient who had a liver transplant. Once a transplant has taken place, some T cells may be donor derived. The CDR3 region reads CASSPQTENTEAFF. The DNA reads TGTGCCAGCAGCCCCCAGACAGAGAACACTGAAGCTTTCTTT.